The 24 T cell receptor beta chains below all came from one sample that was sequenced in a study of tumor and adjacent non-tumor tissue in lung cancer. A modified ARM-PCR protocol with three rounds of nested PCR amplified TCRbeta. TCRdb re-called the multiplex PCR reads with MiXCR, one entry per CDR3 protein. The table includes 200,000 to 250,000 distinct CDR3 sequences, 71% detected once. The template was RNA from unsorted bulk tissue. Sequencing was carried out using lung tumor tissue. These receptors were taken from a man in his sixties with non-small cell lung cancer.

For this clonotype: Compared with germline, one end of the junction differs, possibly owing to a read error. The gene calls are TRBV12-3 or TRBV12-4 and TRBJ2-4; unclear D gene. This CDR3 has 13 residues. CDR3 in DNA: TGTGCCAGGAGTTTACTGGCCGCCGACATTCAGCACTTC. Its protein is CARSLLAADIQHF.

The chain uses TRBV20-1 and TRBJ2-3; 9 positions match TRBD1. From germline, CDR1 is DFQATT and CDR2 SNEGSKA (reference sequence). The CDR3 extends over 14 amino acids. CDR3 sequence (DNA): TGCAGAGCGACCAGGACAGGGGGCACAGATACGCAGTATTTT. This translates into CRATRTGGTDTQYF.

As regards this clonotype: Possible read error: a much larger clone is one base away. The V and J genes are TRBV7-8 and TRBJ2-3; 8 bases are a match to TRBD2. This CDR3 spans 15 amino acids. Germline V gives CDR1 SGHVS, CDR2 FQNEAQ. CDR3 DNA: TGTGCCAGCAACTTAGTCCTAGCGGGCATTGATACGCAGTATTTT. Its translation: CASNLVLAGIDTQYF.

On this clonotype: Possible read error: a much larger clone is one base away. This chain's CDR3 is CASSHSAGSSYNEQSF. The CDR3 coding sequence is TGCGCCAGCAGCCACTCGGCGGGGAGCTCCTACAATGAGCAGTCCTTC. The chain is built from TRBV4-3 and TRBJ2-1; D is possibly TRBD2 (6 bases). The germline CDR1 and CDR2 sequences are LGHNA and YSLEER. The CDR3 has 16 residues.

In nucleotides, the CDR3 is TGCAGTGCTAGAGATATTGGGCGAGGGGATACGCAGTATTTT. It is translated as CSARDIGRGDTQYF. The chain is built from TRBV20-1 and TRBJ2-3; TRBD2 might be the D (5 bases). The CDR3 loop spans 14 amino acids. V lost 0 bases, J lost 6 bases, and 13 bases lay in between. CDR1 and CDR2 (germline): DFQATT, SNEGSKA (reference sequence).

This clonotype was seen only once. An end of the junction does not agree with germline; a read error may underlie this. The rearrangement links TRBV20-1 to TRBJ2-4, with 8 bases aligning to TRBD2. Germline CDR1 is DFQATT and CDR2 is SNEGSKA (reference sequence). The CDR3 is 13 amino acids. CDR3 protein: CSATTSVKNMQYF. The CDR3 bases are TGCAGTGCCACGACTAGCGTCAAAAACATGCAGTACTTC.

This clonotype was recorded many times. The rearrangement links TRBV20-1 to TRBJ1-5, with unresolved D. The ends were cut back, 0 bases at V and 5 bases at J, with 11 bases in the middle. Germline V gene sequence: CDR1 DFQATT, CDR2 SNEGSKA (reference sequence). The CDR3 sequence is 14 residues long. Written as DNA, the CDR3 is TGCAGTGCTAGAGATGTGACACCAGATCAGCCCCAGCATTTT. The encoded protein is CSARDVTPDQPQHF.

Worth noting for this clonotype: This may stem from a read error, because a much larger clone lies one nucleotide away. This chain uses TRBV20-1 with TRBJ2-7; the D is unclear. CDR1 DFQATT and CDR2 SNEGSKA come from the germline V gene (reference sequence). The CDR3 totals 14 residues. Trimming cost V 1 base and J 4 bases, with 14 bases left between them. The CDR3 bases are TGCAGTGCTAGAGCTGGGATTAAATTATACGAGCAGTACTTC. Its translation is CSARAGIKLYEQYF.

This clonotype showed up just a few times. The V gene is TRBV5-4, the J gene TRBJ2-3, with 7 nucleotides matching TRBD1. Germline V lookup: CDR1 SGHNT, CDR2 YYREEE (reference sequence). The CDR3 has 13 residues. V shed 4 bases, J shed 4 bases, and the junction held 3 bases outside the gene matches. The CDR3 nucleotides are TGTGCCAGCAGCATACAGGGGCCAGATACGCAGTATTTT. It yields the protein CASSIQGPDTQYF. Together with reference TRBV5-4 and TRBJ2-3, the CDR3 gives the full variable domain: ETGVTQSPTHLIKTRGQQVTLRCSSQSGHNTVSWYQQALGQGPQFIFQYYREEENGRGNFPPRFSGLQFPNYSSELNVNALELDDSALYLCASSIQGPDTQYFGPGTRLTVL.

In the case of this clonotype: The junction and the germline gene differ at one end; a read error may be behind it. This chain uses TRBV11-2 with TRBJ1-1; D is undetermined. CDR1 and CDR2 (germline): SGHAT, FQNNGV. The CDR3 loop spans 8 amino acids. The CDR3 region is CASSSHIF. The CDR3, as DNA: TGTGCCAGCAGTTCCCATATCTTC.

Comment on this clonotype: A much more abundant neighbour one base away suggests this may be a read error. This chain connects TRBV4-2 to TRBJ2-1; possibly TRBD2 for D (5 bases). Germline CDR1 and CDR2: LGHNA and YNFKEQ. This CDR3 has 12 amino acids. The CDR3 nucleotides are TGTTCCAGCAGCCAAGATGGGAGTGAGCAGTTCTTC. It specifies CSSSQDGSEQFF.

This rearrangement joins TRBV5-1 to TRBJ1-6; the D is unclear. V dropped 2 bases and J dropped 5 bases, with 20 bases sitting between them. CDR3 length: 18 amino acids. Germline assignment: CDR1 SGHRS and CDR2 YFSETQ. This CDR3 is CASSLFGGSYRDNSPLHF. DNA for the CDR3: TGCGCCAGCAGCTTATTTGGCGGATCATATAGGGATAATTCACCCCTCCACTTT.

As for this clonotype: A read error may explain this, as a much larger clone is one base away. The CDR3 DNA reads as TGTGCCAGCAGGACCCCGGGACAGAGCTCAACCCTCCACTTT. Its protein product is CASRTPGQSSTLHF. The V gene is TRBV6-1, the J gene TRBJ1-6, with 7 nucleotides matching TRBD1. Germline V gives CDR1 MNHNS, CDR2 SASEGT. CDR3 length: 14 amino acids. V lost 6 bases and J lost 14; bases outside the gene matches: 13.

Points on this clonotype: A much more abundant neighbour one base away suggests this may be a read error. The chain combines TRBV20-1 with TRBJ2-3; a weak D match, TRBD2 (5 bases). CDR3 length equals 13 residues. In germline, CDR1 is DFQATT, CDR2 SNEGSKA (reference sequence). The CDR3 DNA reads as TGCAGTGCTCCCTTTGAGGGTAGAGATATGCAGTATTTT. Translated: CSAPFEGRDMQYF.

A note on this clonotype: The conserved phenylalanine or tryptophan normally closing the CDR3 is absent here, so this likely arose from a read error. The chain has TRBV11-2 and TRBJ2-2; 8 nucleotides line up with TRBD2. CDR3 size: 17 residues. Per the germline V gene, CDR1 is SGHAT and CDR2 is FQNNGV. The V gene end was trimmed by 5 bases and the J gene end by 3 bases; junction bases not matched to a gene: 11. The CDR3 nucleotides are TGTGCCAGCAGCGTCCTGACCAGCGGGGGATACACCGGGGAGCTGTTTTCT. It specifies CASSVLTSGGYTGELFS.

The genes are TRBV11-2 and TRBJ1-2; 7 bases are shared with TRBD1. This CDR3 region has 15 residues. Germline-derived CDR1 and CDR2 are SGHAT and FQNNGV. The V gene end was trimmed by 3 bases and the J gene end by 12 bases; junction bases not matched to a gene: 16. This CDR3 reads CASSFKQGLNYCNTF. The CDR3 bases are TGTGCCAGCAGCTTTAAACAGGGGCTTAACTATTGCAACACCTTC. Drawing the rest from reference TRBV11-2 and TRBJ1-2, the complete variable domain is EAGVAQSPRYKIIEKRQSVAFWCNPISGHATLYWYQQILGQGPKLLIQFQNNGVVDDSQLPKDRFSAERLKGVDSTLKIQPAKLEDSAVYLCASSFKQGLNYCNTFGSGTRLTVV.

V is TRBV4-2 and J is TRBJ2-1; tentatively, D is TRBD2 (6 bases). V dropped 2 bases and J dropped 0 bases, with 11 bases sitting between them. Germline CDR1 and CDR2: LGHNA and YNFKEQ. There are 16 residues in the CDR3. The CDR3 region has the DNA TGTGCCAGCAGCCAATTTCGGAGGGGCTCCTACAATGAGCAGTTCTTC. It specifies CASSQFRRGSYNEQFF.

Concerning this clonotype itself: A junction boundary mismatches the germline segment, possibly from a read error. The V call is TRBV28, the J call TRBJ1-1; D ambiguous. From germline, CDR1 is MDHEN and CDR2 SYDVKM. This CDR3 contains 13 residues. CDR3 in DNA: TGTGCCAGCAGTTTCCTCCCGGTGAGTGAAGCTTTATTT. Amino acid sequence: CASSFLPVSEALF. The entire variable domain, with the rest obtained from reference TRBV28 and TRBJ1-1, is as follows: DVKVTQSSRYLVKRTGEKVFLECVQDMDHENMFWYRQDPGLGLRLIYFSYDVKMKEKGDIPEGYSVSREKKERFSLILESASTNQTSMYLCASSFLPVSEALFGQGTRLTVV.

This clonotype has at least ten counts. The genes are TRBV4-3 and TRBJ2-7; D is perhaps TRBD1 or TRBD2 (5 bases each). With 0 bases removed from V and 2 bases from J, the gap between germline ends came to 8 bases. Germline CDR1 reads LGHNA; CDR2 reads YSLEER. The CDR3 totals 14 residues. In nucleotides, the CDR3 is TGCGCCAGCAGCCAAGAAATGGGGGCCTACGAGCAGTACTTC. It specifies CASSQEMGAYEQYF.

The chain is built from TRBV20-1 and TRBJ1-1; D remains unclear. Germline V gives CDR1 DFQATT, CDR2 SNEGSKA (reference sequence). The CDR3 extends over 12 amino acids. The DNA of the CDR3 is TGCACCCCGTTAATCGTGGGGACTGAAGCTTTCTTT. Amino acids: CTPLIVGTEAFF.

A remark on this clonotype: Possible read error: a much larger clone is one base away. The V call is TRBV5-6, the J call TRBJ1-2; no clear D. In germline, CDR1 is SGHDT, CDR2 YYEEEE. There are 13 residues in the CDR3. Here the CDR3 DNA reads TGTGCCAGCAGCTTATGGGCAGGCTATGGCCACACCTTC. This encodes CASSLWAGYGHTF.

V gene TRBV4-3 combines with J gene TRBJ2-7; possibly TRBD2 for D (5 bases). Trimming removed 1 base at V and 1 base at J, with 14 bases between. Looked up from germline, CDR1 is LGHNA and CDR2 is YSLEER. The CDR3 is made up of 16 amino acids. CDR3 coding DNA: TGCGCCAGCAGCCAAGGAGGAGGAACTATGTCCTACGAGCAGTACTTC. Its protein is CASSQGGGTMSYEQYF.

This clonotype was detected only a few times. The chain carries TRBV28 and TRBJ1-5; no clear D gene. From germline, CDR1 is MDHEN and CDR2 SYDVKM. V dropped 2 bases and J dropped 11 bases, with 10 bases sitting between them. CDR3 length: 12 amino acids. CDR3 bases: TGTGCCAGCAGTTTAATTAGGTGGACCCAGCATTTT. This sequence encodes CASSLIRWTQHF.

The V and J genes are TRBV7-8 and TRBJ2-5, with 7 bases that match TRBD2. This CDR3 spans 13 amino acids. CDR1 and CDR2 (germline): SGHVS, FQNEAQ. V was clipped by 10 bases and J by 7 bases; unmatched bases: 12. The CDR3: CATGPSGGVTQYF. CDR3 coding DNA: TGTGCCACCGGACCCAGTGGGGGGGTGACCCAGTACTTC.